This record covers a single T cell receptor (beta chain). Its antigen is not identified. Germline is not matched at one junction end, which may reflect a read error. The authors isolated at least 6.5 million PBMCs per sample. Sample-barcoded 5' priming and a J-beta primer mix drove a second PCR of roughly 7 to 11 cycles. Every single cDNA molecule received a tag from a template-switch adaptor with 12 random nucleotides. TCRdb reanalysed the 5' RACE reads using MiXCR and keeps one entry per CDR3 protein. Altogether about 580,000 distinct CDR3 sequences are present, roughly 48% being singletons, with the ten largest covering approximately 25%. The data belong to a study of blood T cells in healthy people across ages. Study conclusions and caveats: The fall in TCR beta diversity per million T cells was roughly linear with age. The long-lived group displayed more naive CD4+ cells, plus higher diversity, than the aged donors did.

Germline values: CDR1 LGHNA, CDR2 YSLEER. There are 17 residues in the CDR3. The sequence was obtained from an elderly man in good health. The J gene is TRBJ2-2, the V gene TRBV4-3, with 12 bases matching TRBD2. Sequencing used blood. The CDR3 DNA is TGCGCCAGCAGCCAAGTGAGGACTAGCGGGGACACCGGGGGGCTGTTTTTT. Its translation: CASSQVRTSGDTGGLFF.